Listed below are T cell receptor beta chains from one sample, sequenced in a study. Produced via immunoSEQ multiplex PCR; TCRdb's table is partial and in-frame only. Of roughly 68,000 clones listed, around 93% were seen once; the top ten hold roughly 4.6%. Input material: PBMCs. These receptors all come from a man aged 35 to 55 with rheumatoid arthritis. Each CDR3 is given with its conserved first and last residue. The D gene is left open where the match is weak. Some rows have no size entry. The others give once, few or many, or a class for an expanded clone.

v_call	j_call	d_call	clone_size	cdr3_aa	cdr3_nt
TRBV9	TRBJ1-5	-	-	CASSVGGLGNQPQHF	TGTGCCAGCAGCGTGGGGGGTTTGGGCAATCAGCCCCAGCATTTT
TRBV24-1	TRBJ2-1	-	-	CATSVPTGSYNEQFF	TGTGCCACCAGTGTTCCCACGGGCTCCTACAATGAGCAGTTCTTC
TRBV7-9	TRBJ2-7	TRBD1	-	CASSLIGQGAYEQYF	TGTGCCAGCAGCTTGATCGGACAGGGGGCTTACGAGCAGTACTTC
TRBV28	TRBJ1-2	-	-	CASSLGGFYGYTF	TGTGCCAGCAGTTTAGGGGGCTTCTATGGCTACACCTTC
TRBV24-1	TRBJ2-2	-	-	CAARDNANTGELFF	TGTGCCGCTAGGGACAACGCGAACACCGGGGAGCTGTTTTTT
TRBV6-5	TRBJ1-1	-	-	CASSYSRGTPNTEAFF	TGTGCCAGCAGTTACTCGAGAGGTACTCCGAACACTGAAGCTTTCTTT
TRBV3-1/TRBV3-2	TRBJ1-6	-	-	CASSQEDIRNSPLHF	TGTGCCAGCAGCCAAGAAGACATAAGAAATTCACCCCTCCACTTT
TRBV4-1	TRBJ1-3	-	-	CASSWTSSSGNTIYF	TGCGCCAGCAGCTGGACATCTAGCTCTGGAAACACCATATATTTT
TRBV18	TRBJ2-2	-	-	CASSPLGQNAGELFF	TGTGCCAGCTCACCTTTAGGTCAGAACGCCGGGGAGCTGTTTTTT
TRBV10-3	TRBJ2-7	TRBD2	few	CASGRLAGDEQYF	TGTGCCAGCGGACGACTAGCGGGTGACGAGCAGTACTTC
TRBV28	TRBJ2-7	TRBD2	-	CASSPRGLAGGGTYEQYF	TGTGCCAGCAGCCCTAGGGGACTAGCGGGAGGGGGAACCTACGAGCAGTACTTC
TRBV2	TRBJ1-2	-	-	CASSQGSGSGYGYTF	TGTGCCAGCAGTCAGGGCTCGGGGTCTGGCTATGGCTACACCTTC
TRBV18	TRBJ2-3	TRBD1	-	CASSPLSQGASTDTQYF	TGTGCCAGCTCACCACTTTCACAGGGGGCTAGCACAGATACGCAGTATTTT
TRBV6-5	TRBJ1-1	TRBD1	-	CASSLGQGYTEAFF	TGTGCCAGCAGCCTAGGACAGGGGTACACTGAAGCTTTCTTT
TRBV7-8	TRBJ2-7	-	-	CASSYGITYEQYF	TGTGCCAGCAGTTACGGGATTACCTACGAGCAGTACTTC
TRBV4-1	TRBJ1-1	TRBD1	-	CASSRITRGQNEAFF	TGCGCCAGCAGCCGCATCACGAGGGGGCAGAATGAAGCTTTCTTT
TRBV29-1	TRBJ2-1	-	-	CSVEGEYSYNEQFF	TGCAGCGTTGAGGGAGAATACTCCTACAATGAGCAGTTCTTC
TRBV27	TRBJ1-5	-	few	CASSVQGAGNQPQHF	TGTGCCAGCAGCGTCCAGGGTGCTGGCAATCAGCCCCAGCATTTT
TRBV5-6	TRBJ1-6	-	-	CASSFPGYNSPLHF	TGTGCCAGCAGCTTCCCGGGCTATAATTCACCCCTCCACTTT
TRBV28	TRBJ2-6	-	-	CASSEHHSGANVLTF	TGTGCCAGCAGTGAACACCACTCTGGGGCCAACGTCCTGACTTTC
TRBV9	TRBJ1-2	-	-	CASSPTTWGNGYTF	TGTGCCAGCAGCCCGACCACATGGGGTAATGGCTACACCTTC
TRBV6-5	TRBJ1-1	-	-	CASSYSSRRRNTEAFF	TGTGCCAGCAGTTACTCATCGAGGCGCCGGAACACTGAAGCTTTCTTT
TRBV13	TRBJ2-2	TRBD1	once	CASSSGDRGRNGELFF	TGTGCCAGCAGCTCGGGGGACAGGGGGCGTAACGGGGAGCTGTTTTTT
TRBV18	TRBJ1-1	TRBD1	-	CASSPPGQGFTEAFF	TGTGCCAGCTCACCGCCGGGACAGGGTTTTACTGAAGCTTTCTTT
TRBV6-5	TRBJ1-1	-	-	CASSYARNTEAFF	TGTGCCAGCAGTTACGCGAGGAACACTGAAGCTTTCTTT
TRBV9	TRBJ1-6	TRBD1	once	CASSPLWGDRGDSPLHF	TGTGCCAGCAGCCCATTGTGGGGGGACAGGGGGGATTCACCCCTCCACTTT